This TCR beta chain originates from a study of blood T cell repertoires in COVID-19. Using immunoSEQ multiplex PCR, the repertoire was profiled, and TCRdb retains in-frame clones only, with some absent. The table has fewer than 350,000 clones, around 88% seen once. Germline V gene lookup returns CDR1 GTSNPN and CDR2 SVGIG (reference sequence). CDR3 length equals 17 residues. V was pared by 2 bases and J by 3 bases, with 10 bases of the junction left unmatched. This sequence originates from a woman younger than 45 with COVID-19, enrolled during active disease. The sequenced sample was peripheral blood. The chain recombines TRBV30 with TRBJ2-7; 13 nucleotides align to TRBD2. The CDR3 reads CAWSPPRTSGGFYEQYF. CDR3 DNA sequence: TGTGCCTGGAGTCCCCCTCGGACTAGCGGGGGATTCTACGAGCAGTACTTC.